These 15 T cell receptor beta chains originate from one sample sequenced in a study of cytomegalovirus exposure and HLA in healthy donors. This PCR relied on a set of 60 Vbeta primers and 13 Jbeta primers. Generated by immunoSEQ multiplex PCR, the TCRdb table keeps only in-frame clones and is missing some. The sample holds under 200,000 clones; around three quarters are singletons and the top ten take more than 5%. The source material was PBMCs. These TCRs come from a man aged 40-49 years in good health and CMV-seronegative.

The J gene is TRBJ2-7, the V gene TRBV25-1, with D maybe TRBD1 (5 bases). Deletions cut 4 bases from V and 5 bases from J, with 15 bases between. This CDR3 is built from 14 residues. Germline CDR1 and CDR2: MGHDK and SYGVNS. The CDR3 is CASSASGNVHEQYF. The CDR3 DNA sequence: TGTGCCAGCAGTGCTTCAGGGAATGTCCACGAGCAGTACTTC.

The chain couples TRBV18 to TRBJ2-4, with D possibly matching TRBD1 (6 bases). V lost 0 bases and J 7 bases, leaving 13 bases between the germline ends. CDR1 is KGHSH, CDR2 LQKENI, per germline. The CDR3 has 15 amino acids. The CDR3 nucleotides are TGTGCCAGCTCACCACCCGGGACACCACTCAACATTCAGTACTTC. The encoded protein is CASSPPGTPLNIQYF.

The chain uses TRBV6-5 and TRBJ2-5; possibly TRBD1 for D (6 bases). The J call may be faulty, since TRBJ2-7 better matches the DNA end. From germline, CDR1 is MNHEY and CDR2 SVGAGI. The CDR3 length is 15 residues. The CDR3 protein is CASSSRQAGAYEQYF. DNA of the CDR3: TGTGCCAGCAGTTCTCGACAGGCTGGTGCCTACGAGCAGTACTTC.

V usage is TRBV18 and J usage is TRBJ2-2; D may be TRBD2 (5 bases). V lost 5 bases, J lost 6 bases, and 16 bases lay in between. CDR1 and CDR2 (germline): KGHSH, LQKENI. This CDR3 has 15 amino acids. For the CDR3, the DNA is TGTGCCAGCTCAACCACGGACTTCGGGGCCGGGGAGCTGTTTTTT. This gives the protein CASSTTDFGAGELFF.

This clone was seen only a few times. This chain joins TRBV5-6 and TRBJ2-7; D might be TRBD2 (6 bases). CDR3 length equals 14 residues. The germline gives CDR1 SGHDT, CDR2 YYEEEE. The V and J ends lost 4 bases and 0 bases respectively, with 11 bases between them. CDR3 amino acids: CASSRAGNSYEQYF. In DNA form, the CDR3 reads TGTGCCAGCAGCCGGGCGGGGAACTCCTACGAGCAGTACTTC.

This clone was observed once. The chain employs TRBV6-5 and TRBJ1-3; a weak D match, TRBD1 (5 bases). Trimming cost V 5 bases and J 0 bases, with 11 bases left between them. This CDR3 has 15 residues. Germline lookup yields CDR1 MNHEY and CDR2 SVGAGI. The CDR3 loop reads CASSRRGASGNTIYF. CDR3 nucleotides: TGTGCCAGCAGTAGACGCGGGGCCTCTGGAAACACCATATATTTT.

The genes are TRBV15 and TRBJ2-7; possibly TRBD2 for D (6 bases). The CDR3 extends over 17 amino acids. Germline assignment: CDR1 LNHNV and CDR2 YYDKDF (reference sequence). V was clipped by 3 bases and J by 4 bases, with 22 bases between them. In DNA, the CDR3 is TGTGCCACCAGCAGTCTATCTCTCGGGGGAAAAGTTTACGAGCAGTACTTC. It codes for CATSSLSLGGKVYEQYF. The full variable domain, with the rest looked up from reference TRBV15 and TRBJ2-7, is DAMVIQNPRYQVTQFGKPVTLSCSQTLNHNVMYWYQQKSSQAPKLLFHYYDKDFNNEADTPDNFQSRRPNTSFCFLDIRSPGLGDTAMYLCATSSLSLGGKVYEQYFGPGTRLTVT.

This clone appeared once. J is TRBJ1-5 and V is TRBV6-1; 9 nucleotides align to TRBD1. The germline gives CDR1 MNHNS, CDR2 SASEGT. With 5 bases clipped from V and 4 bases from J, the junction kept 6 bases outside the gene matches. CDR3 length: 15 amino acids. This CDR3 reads CASSFGQGRNQPQHF. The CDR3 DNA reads TGTGCCAGCAGTTTCGGACAGGGGAGAAATCAGCCCCAGCATTTT.

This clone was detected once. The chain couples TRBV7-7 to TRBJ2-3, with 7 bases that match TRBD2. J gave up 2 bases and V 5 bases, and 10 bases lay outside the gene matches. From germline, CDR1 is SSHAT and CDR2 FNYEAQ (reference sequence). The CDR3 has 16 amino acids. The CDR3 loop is CASSQIQAGFTDTQYF. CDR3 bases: TGTGCCAGCAGCCAAATACAAGCGGGATTCACAGATACGCAGTATTTT.

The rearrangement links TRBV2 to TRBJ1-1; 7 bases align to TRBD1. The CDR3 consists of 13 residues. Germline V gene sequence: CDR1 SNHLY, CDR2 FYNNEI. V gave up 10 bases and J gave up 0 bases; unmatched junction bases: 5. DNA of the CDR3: TGTGCCAACAACAGGGGTATGAACACTGAAGCTTTCTTT. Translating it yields CANNRGMNTEAFF.

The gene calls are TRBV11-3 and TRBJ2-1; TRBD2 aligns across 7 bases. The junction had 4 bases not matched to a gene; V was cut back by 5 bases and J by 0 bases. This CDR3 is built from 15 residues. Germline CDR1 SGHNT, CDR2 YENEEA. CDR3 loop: CASSKRGSSYNEQFF. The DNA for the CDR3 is TGTGCCAGCAGCAAGCGGGGTAGCTCCTACAATGAGCAGTTCTTC.

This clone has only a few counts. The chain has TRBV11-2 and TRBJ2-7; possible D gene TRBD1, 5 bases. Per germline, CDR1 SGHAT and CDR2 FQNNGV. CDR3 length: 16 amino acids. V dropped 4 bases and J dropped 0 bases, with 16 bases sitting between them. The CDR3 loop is CASSWSSDMSSYEQYF. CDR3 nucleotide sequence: TGTGCCAGCAGCTGGTCGTCGGACATGAGCTCCTACGAGCAGTACTTC. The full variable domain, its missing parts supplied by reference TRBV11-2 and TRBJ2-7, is EAGVAQSPRYKIIEKRQSVAFWCNPISGHATLYWYQQILGQGPKLLIQFQNNGVVDDSQLPKDRFSAERLKGVDSTLKIQPAKLEDSAVYLCASSWSSDMSSYEQYFGPGTRLTVT.

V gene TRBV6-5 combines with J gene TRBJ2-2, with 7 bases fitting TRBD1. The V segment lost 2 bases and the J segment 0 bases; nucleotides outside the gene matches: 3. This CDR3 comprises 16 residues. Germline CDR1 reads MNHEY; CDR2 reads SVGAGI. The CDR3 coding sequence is TGTGCCAGCAGTTACCCCGGGACAGCGAACACCGGGGAGCTGTTTTTT. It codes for CASSYPGTANTGELFF.

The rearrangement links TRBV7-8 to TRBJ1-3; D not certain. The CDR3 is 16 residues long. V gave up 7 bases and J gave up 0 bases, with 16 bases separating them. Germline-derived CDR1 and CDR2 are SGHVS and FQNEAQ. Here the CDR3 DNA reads TGTGCCAGCACCCTCTCCCCGGTATCCTCTGGAAACACCATATATTTT. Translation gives CASTLSPVSSGNTIYF.

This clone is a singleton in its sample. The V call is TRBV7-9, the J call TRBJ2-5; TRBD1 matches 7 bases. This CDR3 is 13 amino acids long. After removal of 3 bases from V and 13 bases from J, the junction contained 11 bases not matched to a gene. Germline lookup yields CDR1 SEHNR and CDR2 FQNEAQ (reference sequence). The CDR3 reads CASSFPGQNVGYF. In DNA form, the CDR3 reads TGTGCCAGCAGCTTTCCGGGACAGAACGTGGGGTACTTC.